This section outlines one T cell receptor beta chain sequence together with its context. Its antigen is as yet unknown. The data derive from a study of shared clonotypes between healthy human individuals. Points from the study as a whole: Naive CD4 clonotypes overlapped across a handful of donors at approximately 5%. Apart from blood, nothing was sampled; tissue repertoires likely differ.

Here immunoSEQ multiplex PCR was the method, and the copy in TCRdb shows in-frame clones only, minus some. Of about 690,000 clones in the sample, less than 95% were seen once. The ends were cut back, 5 bases at V and 4 bases at J, with 12 bases in the middle. The CDR3 contains 13 residues. Germline CDR1 reads SGHRS; CDR2 reads YFSETQ. The chain recombines TRBV5-1 with TRBJ1-1, with D hard to call. The receptor was isolated from a man aged 18 to 29 in good health. Some clones in this sample may be carry-over from other donors' samples. Sequenced material: memory CD8+ T cells from PBMCs. Subset in this sample: CD45RO+ cells pooled with CCR7-negative TemRA cells. The CDR3 DNA reads as TGCGCCAGCAGTGGGGTGCTTGGCACTGAAGCTTTCTTT. It codes for CASSGVLGTEAFF.